The entry below describes one T cell receptor (beta chain). Libraries were prepared by immunoSEQ multiplex PCR; TCRdb keeps only in-frame clonotypes and omits some of them. Of roughly 150,000 clones listed, about 90% are singletons. The data are from a study of blood T cell repertoires in COVID-19. The CDR3 contains 16 residues. The germline gives CDR1 SGDLS, CDR2 YYNGEE. J lost 0 bases, V lost 0 bases, and 3 bases had no gene match. The receptor was isolated from a man aged 60 to 69 with acute or convalescent COVID-19. The V and J genes are TRBV9 and TRBJ2-1; TRBD2 matches at 7 bases. The sequenced sample consisted of peripheral blood. The CDR3 DNA sequence: TGTGCCAGCAGCGTAGGGAGCGGGGACTCCTACAATGAGCAGTTCTTC. Its translation: CASSVGSGDSYNEQFF.